Listed below are T cell receptor beta chains from one sample, sequenced in a study of shared clonotypes between healthy human individuals. Repertoires were generated with immunoSEQ multiplex PCR, while TCRdb's copy carries only in-frame clones and drops some. The data contain under 300,000 clones, over 60% of them seen just once; the ten biggest clones take up over 8.5%. Sequencing was done on a sample of memory CD4+ T cells sorted from blood. Every receptor here comes from a man aged 30 to 45 in good health. CDR3s include the opening cysteine and the closing phenylalanine or tryptophan. D genes are given only for firm matches. Clone size, where shown, is once, few, many, or a class for clones that have expanded.

clone_size	d_call	v_call	j_call	cdr3_nt	cdr3_aa
few	NA	TRBV10-1	TRBJ1-2	TGCGCCAGCAGTGAACGACAGGACTATGGCTACACCTTC	CASSERQDYGYTF
few	TRBD2	TRBV9	TRBJ2-7	TGTGCCAGCAGCGTAGGCGGGAGGGCCGGGAGATACGAGCAGTACTTC	CASSVGGRAGRYEQYF
NA	TRBD1	TRBV4-1	TRBJ2-7	TGCGCCAGCAGCCAAGGTGACAGGGCGCAGCAGTACTTC	CASSQGDRAQQYF
NA	TRBD2	TRBV7-2	TRBJ2-1	TGTGCCAGCAGCTTAGGAGTAGCGGGAGTGTACAATGAGCAGTTCTTC	CASSLGVAGVYNEQFF
many	NA	TRBV6-5	TRBJ2-7	TGTGCCAGCAGTTACTCGCAGGGCCTCTCCTACGAGCAGTACTTC	CASSYSQGLSYEQYF
once	NA	TRBV28	TRBJ2-3	TGTGCCAGCAGCGTCGATTTTACAGATACGCAGTATTTT	CASSVDFTDTQYF
many	TRBD2	TRBV2	TRBJ2-7	TGTGCCAGCAGCGGACTAGGTTCCTACGAGCAGTACTTC	CASSGLGSYEQYF
NA	TRBD2	TRBV11-2	TRBJ2-1	TGTGCCAGCAGCTTAGATGAGGGACTAGCGGGAGGAAATGAGCAGTTCTTC	CASSLDEGLAGGNEQFF
NA	TRBD2	TRBV5-1	TRBJ2-7	TGCGCCAGCAGCTTGTCCCCAGCGGGAGGGCCCTACGAGCAGTACTTC	CASSLSPAGGPYEQYF
few	NA	TRBV5-1	TRBJ2-7	TGCGCCAGCAGCTTGGGAGTACAGGTGTTTGGCGAGCAGTACTTC	CASSLGVQVFGEQYF
NA	NA	TRBV7-2	TRBJ2-2	TGTGCCAGCAGCCGAAAGGTGTTCGGGGAGCTGTTTTTT	CASSRKVFGELFF
NA	NA	TRBV10-3	TRBJ2-5	TGTGCGTCAGGGCAGAAACTCCAAGAGACCCAGTACTTC	CASGQKLQETQYF
few	TRBD2	TRBV6-6	TRBJ2-7	TGTGCCAGCAGTTACTCGACGGGAGGCAGCCCCTACTTC	CASSYSTGGSPYF
few	TRBD2	TRBV5-4	TRBJ2-3	TGTGCCAGCAGCATCGCGGGAGGGCTCACAGATACGCAGTATTTT	CASSIAGGLTDTQYF
few	NA	TRBV2	TRBJ2-7	TGTGCCAGCAGTATAGGAGCCTACGAGCAGTACTTC	CASSIGAYEQYF
few	NA	TRBV2	TRBJ2-7	TGTGCCAGCAGTGCCCTAGGGCGGGGTGTCAGCGAGCAGTACTTC	CASSALGRGVSEQYF
NA	NA	TRBV5-1	TRBJ2-2	TGCGCCAGCAGCTTCGGACAAAACACTCCCAACGGGGAGCTGTTTTTT	CASSFGQNTPNGELFF
few	NA	TRBV27	TRBJ2-5	TGTGCCAGCAGTTTAAGAGGTACACCCGGGACCCAGTACTTC	CASSLRGTPGTQYF
once	NA	TRBV28	TRBJ1-2	TGTGCCAGCAGTCCCGCCCATTCAGCAACCTATGGCTACACCTTC	CASSPAHSATYGYTF
NA	NA	TRBV18	TRBJ1-1	TGTGCCAGCTCACCCCCGAGGGGGGCCTTTCTCGCTTTCTTT	CASSPPRGAFLAFF
NA	TRBD2	TRBV11-3	TRBJ2-3	TGTGCCAGCAGCTTGGGCGGGAGGGCGGCAGATACGCAGTATTTT	CASSLGGRAADTQYF
NA	TRBD2	TRBV5-6	TRBJ2-3	TGTGCCAGCAGCCCAGCTGGGACTAGGGGGACAGATACGCAGTATTTT	CASSPAGTRGTDTQYF
few	TRBD2	TRBV5-1	TRBJ2-2	TGCGCCAGCAGCTTGCGGAGCGTGCGGGAGGCGAACACCGGGGAGCTGTTTTTT	CASSLRSVREANTGELFF
NA	NA	TRBV5-1	TRBJ2-2	TGCGCCAGCAGCTTGGGGACCCGTTACACCGGGGAGCTGTTTTTT	CASSLGTRYTGELFF
NA	NA	TRBV6-1	TRBJ2-7	TGTGCCAGCAGTGAAGGACCCTCCTACGAGCAGTACTTC	CASSEGPSYEQYF
once	TRBD2	TRBV30	TRBJ2-3	TGTGCCTGTGCGAAGGAAGCGGGGTCTAGCACAGATACGCAGTATTTT	CACAKEAGSSTDTQYF
NA	NA	TRBV6-1	TRBJ1-4	TGTGCCAGCAGTGTTGGGACTGTCAAGAATGAAAAACTGTTTTTT	CASSVGTVKNEKLFF
NA	NA	TRBV19	TRBJ1-5	TGTGCCAGTAGAAGGCTGTATAGCAATCAGCCCCAGCATTTT	CASRRLYSNQPQHF
NA	TRBD1	TRBV5-4	TRBJ2-7	TGTGCCAGCAGCGCAGAAGGCAGGGACAGGGGCTCCGAGCAGTACTTC	CASSAEGRDRGSEQYF
NA	NA	TRBV10-3	TRBJ2-7	TGTGCCATCAGTGAGTCCGGGACCACCTACGAGCAGTACTTC	CAISESGTTYEQYF
NA	NA	TRBV2	TRBJ1-2	TGTGCCAGCAGAGGGGACGGAGGCCGCGGGGGCTACACCTTC	CASRGDGGRGGYTF